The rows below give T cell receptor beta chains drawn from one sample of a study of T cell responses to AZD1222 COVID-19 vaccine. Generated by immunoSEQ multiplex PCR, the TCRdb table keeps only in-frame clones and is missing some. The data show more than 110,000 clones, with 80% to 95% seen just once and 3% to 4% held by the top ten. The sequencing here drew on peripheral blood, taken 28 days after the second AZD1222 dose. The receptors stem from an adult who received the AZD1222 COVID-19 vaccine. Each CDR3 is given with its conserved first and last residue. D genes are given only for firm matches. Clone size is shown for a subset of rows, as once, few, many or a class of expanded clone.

CDR3aa: CASSREDSGNTIYF
CDR3nt: TGTGCCAGCTCACGGGAGGACTCTGGAAACACCATATATTTT
d_gene: .
v_gene: TRBV18
j_gene: TRBJ1-3
abundance: .

CDR3aa: CASSEGRQPSGNTIYF
CDR3nt: TGTGCCAGCAGTGAAGGGAGACAGCCCTCTGGAAACACCATATATTTT
d_gene: .
v_gene: TRBV2
j_gene: TRBJ1-3
abundance: few

CDR3aa: CASSPQGYTEAFF
CDR3nt: TGTGCCAGCAGCCCTCAGGGATACACTGAAGCTTTCTTT
d_gene: .
v_gene: TRBV9
j_gene: TRBJ1-1
abundance: .

CDR3aa: CASYTGPNTEAFF
CDR3nt: TGTGCCAGCTACACAGGACCCAACACTGAAGCTTTCTTT
d_gene: .
v_gene: TRBV28
j_gene: TRBJ1-1
abundance: .

CDR3aa: CASSQTGTGGELFF
CDR3nt: TGTGCCAGCTCACAGACAGGGACCGGCGGGGAGCTGTTTTTT
d_gene: TRBD1
v_gene: TRBV18
j_gene: TRBJ2-2
abundance: .

CDR3aa: CASSYSGTERVTPSITSYF
CDR3nt: TGTGCCAGCAGTTACTCTGGGACAGAAAGAGTAACACCTTCTATAACTTCGTATTTT
d_gene: TRBD1
v_gene: TRBV6-2/TRBV6-3
j_gene: TRBJ2-3
abundance: once

CDR3aa: CAWTVRGPEAFF
CDR3nt: TGTGCCTGGACCGTACGGGGACCCGAAGCTTTCTTT
d_gene: .
v_gene: TRBV30
j_gene: TRBJ1-1
abundance: .

CDR3aa: CASSSGLLASYEQYF
CDR3nt: TGTGCCAGCAGTTCGGGACTTCTCGCCTCCTACGAGCAGTACTTC
d_gene: .
v_gene: TRBV9
j_gene: TRBJ2-7
abundance: .

CDR3aa: CASSLGTGYGYTF
CDR3nt: TGTGCCAGCAGCTTAGGGACAGGGTATGGCTACACCTTC
d_gene: TRBD1
v_gene: TRBV11-2
j_gene: TRBJ1-2
abundance: .

CDR3aa: CASSSQEATGANVLTF
CDR3nt: TGTGCCAGCAGTTCCCAGGAAGCTACTGGGGCCAACGTCCTGACTTTC
d_gene: .
v_gene: TRBV28
j_gene: TRBJ2-6
abundance: .

CDR3aa: CASVSGTGTYEQYF
CDR3nt: TGTGCCAGCGTTTCCGGGACAGGGACCTACGAGCAGTACTTC
d_gene: TRBD1
v_gene: TRBV28
j_gene: TRBJ2-7
abundance: .

CDR3aa: CASSWDREGTTFF
CDR3nt: TGCGCCAGCAGCTGGGACCGCGAGGGGACAACTTTCTTT
d_gene: .
v_gene: TRBV5-1
j_gene: TRBJ1-1
abundance: .

CDR3aa: CASGSTGQEETQYF
CDR3nt: TGTGCCAGCGGCTCTACAGGACAGGAAGAGACCCAGTACTTC
d_gene: TRBD1
v_gene: TRBV4-2
j_gene: TRBJ2-5
abundance: .

CDR3aa: CASSEPPSNQPQHF
CDR3nt: TGTGCCAGCAGTGAACCTCCTAGCAATCAGCCCCAGCATTTT
d_gene: .
v_gene: TRBV2
j_gene: TRBJ1-5
abundance: .

CDR3aa: CASSYPVAGGSGELFF
CDR3nt: TGTGCCAGCAGCTACCCAGTAGCGGGAGGGTCCGGGGAGCTGTTTTTT
d_gene: TRBD2
v_gene: TRBV7-3
j_gene: TRBJ2-2
abundance: .

CDR3aa: CASSYVGGWAGELFF
CDR3nt: TGTGCCAGCAGTTACGTCGGGGGGTGGGCCGGGGAGCTGTTTTTT
d_gene: TRBD2
v_gene: TRBV6-6
j_gene: TRBJ2-2
abundance: .

CDR3aa: CASSHRRVSGNTIYF
CDR3nt: TGCGCCAGCAGTCACCGACGGGTCTCTGGAAACACCATATATTTT
d_gene: .
v_gene: TRBV23-1
j_gene: TRBJ1-3
abundance: once

CDR3aa: CASSILVGSGTLLGANVLTF
CDR3nt: TGTGCCAGTAGTATTCTCGTGGGTTCCGGGACCCTGCTTGGGGCCAACGTCCTGACTTTC
d_gene: .
v_gene: TRBV19
j_gene: TRBJ2-6
abundance: .

CDR3aa: CASSPDGGNSPLHF
CDR3nt: TGTGCCAGCTCACCGGACGGAGGGAATTCACCCCTCCACTTT
d_gene: .
v_gene: TRBV18
j_gene: TRBJ1-6
abundance: .

CDR3aa: CASSQALAESYEQYF
CDR3nt: TGCGCCAGCAGCCAAGCACTAGCGGAATCCTACGAGCAGTACTTC
d_gene: TRBD2
v_gene: TRBV4-1
j_gene: TRBJ2-7
abundance: .

CDR3aa: CASSLDYRQPQHF
CDR3nt: TGTGCCAGCAGTTTAGATTACCGACAGCCCCAGCATTTT
d_gene: .
v_gene: TRBV28
j_gene: TRBJ1-5
abundance: .

CDR3aa: CASSLVGVGQPQHF
CDR3nt: TGTGCCAGCAGCTTGGTTGGGGTGGGTCAGCCCCAGCATTTT
d_gene: .
v_gene: TRBV5-8
j_gene: TRBJ1-5
abundance: .

CDR3aa: CASSLGLLQFF
CDR3nt: TGTGCCAGCAGCCTGGGACTGCTGCAGTTCTTC
d_gene: .
v_gene: TRBV14
j_gene: TRBJ2-1
abundance: .

CDR3aa: CASSKVRAGDSYGYTF
CDR3nt: TGTGCCAGCAGCAAAGTCAGGGCAGGGGATTCCTATGGCTACACCTTC
d_gene: .
v_gene: TRBV21-1
j_gene: TRBJ1-2
abundance: .

CDR3aa: CASSVEGGEWAAQHF
CDR3nt: TGTGCCAGCAGCGTAGAAGGGGGCGAGTGGGCAGCCCAGCATTTT
d_gene: TRBD1
v_gene: TRBV9
j_gene: TRBJ1-5
abundance: .

CDR3aa: CASSQDGFRSTVNEQFF
CDR3nt: TGTGCCAGCAGCCAAGATGGATTTCGGAGTACCGTCAATGAGCAGTTCTTC
d_gene: .
v_gene: TRBV4-2
j_gene: TRBJ2-1
abundance: once